Shown below are 11 T cell receptor beta chains from a single sample sequenced in a study of TIL therapy for anti-PD-1-resistant metastatic lung cancer. This was the immunoSEQ v3 assay. Measured with immunoSEQ multiplex PCR; TCRdb has only the in-frame clones, and not every one. The data show about 60,000 clones, with about nine tenths seen just once and around 2.6% held by the top ten. This sample's time point: pre-treatment sample, taken before nivolumab and TIL therapy. Sequenced here: blood, sampled at baseline. The receptors stem from a person between 25 and 79 years old with non-small cell lung cancer.

The V call is TRBV28, the J call TRBJ2-3; D ambiguous. Germline CDR1 MDHEN, CDR2 SYDVKM. V shed 7 bases and J shed 2 bases, with 13 bases lying between them. The length of the CDR3 is 14 residues. Here the CDR3 DNA reads TGTGCCAGCACCTTGGGTTCCTTCACAGATACGCAGTATTTT. This translates into CASTLGSFTDTQYF.

V gene TRBV5-8 combines with J gene TRBJ2-7, with unresolved D. V gave up 5 bases and J gave up 5 bases, with 8 bases separating them. The CDR3 contains 11 residues. Germline-derived CDR1 and CDR2 are SGHTS and YDEGEE. This chain's CDR3 is CASRRAHEQYF. DNA for the CDR3: TGTGCCAGCAGAAGGGCGCACGAGCAGTACTTC. Complete variable domain (other parts from reference TRBV5-8 and TRBJ2-7): EAGVTQSPTHLIKTRGQQATLRCSPISGHTSVYWYQQALGLGLQFLLWYDEGEERNRGNFPPRFSGRQFPNYSSELNVNALELEDSALYLCASRRAHEQYFGPGTRLTVT.

The chain employs TRBV2 and TRBJ2-7; D is unresolved. CDR3 length: 12 amino acids. CDR1 is SNHLY, CDR2 FYNNEI, per germline. Trimming removed 4 bases at V and 5 bases at J, with 9 bases between. Written as DNA, the CDR3 is TGTGCCAGCAGTGGGTCCCCCCACGAGCAGTACTTC. Protein sequence: CASSGSPHEQYF. Full variable domain (remainder filled in from reference TRBV2 and TRBJ2-7): EPEVTQTPSHQVTQMGQEVILRCVPISNHLYFYWYRQILGQKVEFLVSFYNNEISEKSEIFDDQFSVERPDGSNFTLKIRSTKLEDSAMYFCASSGSPHEQYFGPGTRLTVT.

The chain combines TRBV5-1 with TRBJ1-4; 8 bases match TRBD1. The ends lost 4 bases at V and 6 bases at J; junction bases unmatched: 8. Germline CDR1 is SGHRS and CDR2 is YFSETQ. The CDR3 has 15 residues. CDR3 in amino acids: CASSITGGSDEKLFF. DNA of the CDR3: TGCGCCAGCAGCATAACAGGGGGGAGCGATGAAAAACTGTTTTTT.

In its sample, this clone was seen once. The rearrangement links TRBV30 to TRBJ1-1; 7 bases map to TRBD1. Trimming took 2 bases from V and 8 from J; bases not matched to a gene: 2. This CDR3 region has 11 residues. The germline V gene encodes CDR1 GTSNPN and CDR2 SVGIG (reference sequence). CDR3 in DNA: TGTGCCTGGAGTCGAGGGGGCGAAGCTTTCTTT. It yields the protein CAWSRGGEAFF.

The chain is built from TRBV30 and TRBJ2-1, with 9 bases fitting TRBD2. CDR1 GTSNPN and CDR2 SVGIG come from the germline V gene (reference sequence). V trimming: 3 bases; J trimming: 14 bases; junction bases outside the gene matches: 5. The CDR3 extends over 11 amino acids. CDR3 DNA sequence: TGTGCCTGGAGCCCTAGCGGGGTGAAGTTCTTC. Its translation: CAWSPSGVKFF.

This chain joins TRBV15 and TRBJ1-3; D gene unclear. Trimming removed 0 bases at V and 1 base at J, with 10 bases between. The germline gives CDR1 LNHNV, CDR2 YYDKDF (reference sequence). CDR3 size: 16 residues. CDR3 coding DNA: TGTGCCACCAGCAGAGATCGGATTGATTCTGGAAACACCATATATTTT. Protein: CATSRDRIDSGNTIYF.

The chain recombines TRBV30 with TRBJ1-5; D not resolved. Per germline, CDR1 GTSNPN and CDR2 SVGIG (reference sequence). The CDR3 sequence is 17 residues long. V dropped 0 bases and J dropped 4 bases, with 19 bases sitting between them. CDR3 bases: TGTGCCTGGAGTGTACACGATCCTTTCGCCGTGAATCAGCCCCAGCATTTT. Protein: CAWSVHDPFAVNQPQHF.

The chain carries TRBV19 and TRBJ1-5; D perhaps matches TRBD1 (5 bases). Trimming removed 3 bases from V and 0 bases from J, with 9 bases in between. CDR1 is LNHDA and CDR2 is SQIVND in the germline V gene (reference sequence). This CDR3 is 15 amino acids long. The CDR3 DNA reads TGTGCCAGTAGTATCGCGGGGGTTAGCAATCAGCCCCAGCATTTT. Protein: CASSIAGVSNQPQHF.

The CDR3 region has the DNA TGTGCCAGCAGCTTTTCCGGGACTAGCGGGAATCAGCAGTTCTTC. As protein: CASSFSGTSGNQQFF. The V call is TRBV7-9, the J call TRBJ2-1, with 13 bases lining up with TRBD2. V lost 3 bases to trimming and J lost 11 bases; unmatched junction nucleotides: 7. CDR3 length: 15 residues. In germline, CDR1 is SEHNR, CDR2 FQNEAQ (reference sequence).

This rearrangement joins TRBV30 to TRBJ1-2, with D possibly being TRBD1 (6 bases). The germline V gene encodes CDR1 GTSNPN and CDR2 SVGIG (reference sequence). This CDR3 comprises 14 residues. V gave up 3 bases and J gave up 6 bases, with 17 bases separating them. This CDR3 reads CAWSELGAGDGYTF. The DNA for the CDR3 is TGTGCCTGGAGCGAACTGGGGGCCGGAGATGGCTACACCTTC.